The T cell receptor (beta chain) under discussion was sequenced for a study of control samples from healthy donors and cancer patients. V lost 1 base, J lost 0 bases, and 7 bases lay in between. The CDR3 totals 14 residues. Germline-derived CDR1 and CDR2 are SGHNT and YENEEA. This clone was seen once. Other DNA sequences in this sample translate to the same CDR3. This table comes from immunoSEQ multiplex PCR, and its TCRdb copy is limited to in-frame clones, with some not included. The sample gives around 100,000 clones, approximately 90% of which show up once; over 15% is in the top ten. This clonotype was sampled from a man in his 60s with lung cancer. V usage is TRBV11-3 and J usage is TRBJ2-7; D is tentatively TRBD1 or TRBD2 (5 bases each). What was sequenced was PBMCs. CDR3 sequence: CASSLGGGSYEQYV. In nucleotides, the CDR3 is TGTGCCAGCAGCTTAGGTGGGGGCTCCTACGAGCAGTACGTC.